This paragraph covers one T cell receptor (beta chain) sequence. Its cognate antigen is unknown. This entry is derived from a study of cytomegalovirus exposure and HLA in healthy donors. 13 Jbeta primers and 60 Vbeta primers were used for the PCR. Profiled with immunoSEQ multiplex PCR; TCRdb holds only in-frame clones, not every one. The profile shows roughly 130,000 clones, about 74% of them singletons. General observations from the study: Indistinguishable V segments such as TRBV6-2 and TRBV6-3 were excluded. Donor immune exposure was known only as CMV serostatus. Productive rates of about 87% or about 30% were seen for most TCR beta V segments in an earlier analysis. Reportedly, diagnosis of cytomegalovirus status by the classifier showed high specificity and sensitivity.

Germline CDR1 and CDR2: SNHLY and FYNNEI. Deletions cut 6 bases from V and 4 bases from J, with 8 bases between. There are 12 residues in the CDR3. The chain recombines TRBV2 with TRBJ2-3; D not certain. Sequencing was done on a sample of PBMCs. The origin of this receptor is a woman between 50 and 59 years old in good health and CMV-seropositive. The CDR3 coding sequence is TGTGCCAGCAGGGCAAACGCAGATACGCAGTATTTT. Translated, it gives CASRANADTQYF.